This passage covers 11 T cell receptor beta chains from one sample sequenced in a study of T cells in Graves' hyperthyroidism and ophthalmopathy. Template material for amplifying TCR beta CDR3 regions consisted of RNA transcripts. The HTBI primer set was used in a first-round RT-PCR of the TCR CDR3. TCRdb itself ran the multiplex PCR reads through MiXCR, one entry per CDR3 protein. The sample has roughly 580,000 distinct CDR3 sequences; approximately 44% are singletons. Input material: peripheral blood or thyroid tissue (not recorded which). The receptor set was obtained from a woman between 18 and 30 years old with Graves' hyperthyroidism.

The genes are TRBV20-1 and TRBJ1-3; D might be TRBD1 (6 bases). Germline V CDR1 and CDR2: DFQATT, SNEGSKA (reference sequence). The CDR3 is 14 amino acids. Trimming stripped 6 bases from V and 4 bases from J, with 16 bases between. Here the CDR3 reads CSARSGQLGNTIYF. The CDR3 DNA is TGCAGTGCAAGGTCCGGACAGCTCGGAAACACCATATATTTT.

The chain carries TRBV7-2 and TRBJ2-7; a possible D gene is TRBD2 (5 bases). V shed 6 bases and J shed 4 bases, with 16 bases lying between them. The germline V gene has CDR1 SGHTA and CDR2 FQGNSA. CDR3 size: 14 residues. The CDR3 region is CASSYYGNGYEQYF. In DNA form, the CDR3 reads TGTGCCAGCAGTTACTACGGGAACGGTTACGAGCAGTACTTC.

To note about this clonotype: A single base separates this from a much larger clone, so it may be a read error. This chain links TRBV7-2 with TRBJ2-5, with D possibly called TRBD1 or TRBD2 (5 bases each). V gave up 5 bases and J gave up 4 bases, with 14 bases separating them. Germline CDR1 and CDR2: SGHTA and FQGNSA. CDR3 length: 14 amino acids. The CDR3 nucleotides are TGTGCCAGCAGCGCCCGGGGCCACCGAGAGACCCAGTACTTC. Its protein is CASSARGHRETQYF. The variable domain in full, with the rest retrieved from reference TRBV7-2 and TRBJ2-5, is GAGVSQSPSNKVTEKGKDVELRCDPISGHTALYWYRQSLGQGLEFLIYFQGNSAPDKSGLPSDRFSAERTGGSVSTLTIQRTQQEDSAVYLCASSARGHRETQYFGPGTRLLVL.

This sequence joins TRBV20-1 and TRBJ1-1; 9 bases align to TRBD1. This CDR3 comprises 13 residues. V gave up 5 bases and J gave up 1 base; unmatched junction bases: 2. Germline V lookup: CDR1 DFQATT, CDR2 SNEGSKA (reference sequence). CDR3 amino acids: CSAWTGENTEAFF. The CDR3 nucleotides read TGCAGTGCTTGGACAGGGGAGAACACTGAAGCTTTCTTT.

This clonotype appeared a single time. The gene calls are TRBV7-9 and TRBJ2-7, with 10 positions matching TRBD1. Germline V gene sequence: CDR1 SEHNR, CDR2 FQNEAQ (reference sequence). Trimming removed 8 bases from V and 3 bases from J; junction bases left unmatched: 7. The CDR3 is 14 amino acids. The CDR3 DNA reads TGTGCCAGCGGGGGACAGGGGAGGATCTACGAGCAGTACTTC. It is translated as CASGGQGRIYEQYF.

This clonotype was observed a single time. The rearrangement links TRBV10-3 to TRBJ1-4; 8 nucleotides match TRBD1. This CDR3 comprises 15 residues. Germline trimming cut 5 bases from V and 4 bases from J; bases unmatched to any gene: 6. CDR1 and CDR2 (germline): ENHRY, SYGVKD. Here the CDR3 DNA reads TGTGCCATCAGTCTGACAGGGGCTGGTAATGAAAAACTGTTTTTT. This encodes CAISLTGAGNEKLFF.

There are many counts of this clonotype. The chain couples TRBV25-1 to TRBJ1-2; D perhaps matches TRBD1 (6 bases). Germline CDR1 MGHDK, CDR2 SYGVNS. The CDR3 contains 14 residues. V was trimmed by 1 base and J by 1 base, leaving 7 bases between them. CDR3 coding DNA: TGTGCCAGCAGTGAATTGGACAGTAACTATGGCTACACCTTC. Amino acids: CASSELDSNYGYTF.

A note on this clonotype: A much larger clone differs by one base, so this may be a read error. The rearrangement uses TRBV29-1 and TRBJ1-2, with D possibly matching TRBD1 (6 bases). V was clipped by 7 bases and J by 7 bases, with 13 bases between them. The CDR3 sequence is 11 residues long. Looked up from germline, CDR1 is SQVTM and CDR2 is ANQGSEA. The CDR3 coding sequence is TGCAGCGACCGGGACACCTGTGGCTACACCTTC. Residues: CSDRDTCGYTF.

Worth noting for this clonotype: With a much larger clone just one base away, this may be a read error. This sequence joins TRBV27 and TRBJ1-1; no firm D call. Trimming cost V 7 bases and J 0 bases, with 9 bases left between them. The length of the CDR3 is 13 residues. Germline V gene sequence: CDR1 MNHEY, CDR2 SMNVEV (reference sequence). The CDR3 nucleotides read TGTGCCAGCAAGGGAGGGATGAACACTGAAGCTTTCTTT. Encoded protein: CASKGGMNTEAFF.

Regarding this clonotype: One junction end does not reproduce the germline sequence, and a read error may be involved. V is TRBV7-2 and J is TRBJ2-7; TRBD2 might be the D (5 bases). The CDR3 totals 13 residues. The germline gives CDR1 SGHTA, CDR2 FQGNSA. The CDR3 DNA is TGTGCCAGCAACTTAGGACTTAATACCGAGCAGTACTTC. It yields the protein CASNLGLNTEQYF.

This clonotype was seen only a few times. DNA of the CDR3: TGTGCCAGTAGGATGCGTTCAGGGGGCTTCGACTATGGCTACACCTTC. This codes for CASRMRSGGFDYGYTF. V and J are TRBV19 and TRBJ1-2; the match to TRBD1 covers 8 bases. J was trimmed by 3 bases and V by 6 bases; bases with no gene match: 12. Germline CDR1 LNHDA, CDR2 SQIVND (reference sequence). The CDR3 has 16 residues.